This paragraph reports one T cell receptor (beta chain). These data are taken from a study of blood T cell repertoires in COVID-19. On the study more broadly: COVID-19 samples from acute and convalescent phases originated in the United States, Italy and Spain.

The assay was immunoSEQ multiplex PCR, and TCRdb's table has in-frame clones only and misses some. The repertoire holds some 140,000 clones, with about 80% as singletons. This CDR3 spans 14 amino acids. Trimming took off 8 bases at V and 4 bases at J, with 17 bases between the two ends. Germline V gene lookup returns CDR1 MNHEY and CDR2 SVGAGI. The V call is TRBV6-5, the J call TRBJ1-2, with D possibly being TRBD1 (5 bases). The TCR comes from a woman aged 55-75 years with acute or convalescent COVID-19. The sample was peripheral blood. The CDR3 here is CASSSGGGSYGYTF. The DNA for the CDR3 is TGTGCCAGCTCCTCGGGGGGAGGAAGCTATGGCTACACCTTC.